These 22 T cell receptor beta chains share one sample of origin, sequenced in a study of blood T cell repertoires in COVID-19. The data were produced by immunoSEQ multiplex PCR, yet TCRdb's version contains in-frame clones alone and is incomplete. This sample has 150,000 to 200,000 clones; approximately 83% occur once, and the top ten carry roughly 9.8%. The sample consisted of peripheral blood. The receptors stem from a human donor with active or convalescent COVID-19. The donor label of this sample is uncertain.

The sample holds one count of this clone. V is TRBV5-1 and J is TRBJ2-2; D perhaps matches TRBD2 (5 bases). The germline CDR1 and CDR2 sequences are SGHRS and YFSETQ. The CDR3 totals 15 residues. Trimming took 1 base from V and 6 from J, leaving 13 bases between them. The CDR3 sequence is CASSLSPGVPGELFF. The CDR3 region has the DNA TGCGCCAGCAGCTTGTCCCCCGGGGTCCCCGGGGAGCTGTTTTTT. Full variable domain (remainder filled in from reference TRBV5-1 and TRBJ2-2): KAGVTQTPRYLIKTRGQQVTLSCSPISGHRSVSWYQQTPGQGLQFLFEYFSETQRNKGNFPGRFSGRQFSNSRSEMNVSTLELGDSALYLCASSLSPGVPGELFFGEGSRLTVL.

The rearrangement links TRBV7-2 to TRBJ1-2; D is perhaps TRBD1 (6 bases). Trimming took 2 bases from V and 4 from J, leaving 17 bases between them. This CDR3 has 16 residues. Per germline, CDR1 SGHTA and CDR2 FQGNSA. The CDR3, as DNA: TGTGCCAGCAGCTTATCAAGGGGGGGACGGAGCTATGGCTACACCTTC. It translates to CASSLSRGGRSYGYTF.

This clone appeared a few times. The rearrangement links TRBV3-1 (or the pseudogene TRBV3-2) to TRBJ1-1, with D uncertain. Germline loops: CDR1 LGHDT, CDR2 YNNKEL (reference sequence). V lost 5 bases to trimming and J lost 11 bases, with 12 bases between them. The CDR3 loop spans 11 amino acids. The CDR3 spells CASSSNYGAFF. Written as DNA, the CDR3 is TGTGCCAGCAGCTCCAACTACGGGGCTTTCTTT.

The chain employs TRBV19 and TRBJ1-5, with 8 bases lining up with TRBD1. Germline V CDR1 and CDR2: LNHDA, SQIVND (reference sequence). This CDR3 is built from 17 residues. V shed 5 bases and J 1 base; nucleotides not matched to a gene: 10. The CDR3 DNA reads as TGTGCCAGTAGTCCAATACAGGGGGTATTGAGCAATCAGCCCCAGCATTTT. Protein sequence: CASSPIQGVLSNQPQHF. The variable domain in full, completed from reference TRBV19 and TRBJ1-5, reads DGGITQSPKYLFRKEGQNVTLSCEQNLNHDAMYWYRQDPGQGLRLIYYSQIVNDFQKGDIAEGYSVSREKKESFPLTVTSAQKNPTAFYLCASSPIQGVLSNQPQHFGDGTRLSIL.

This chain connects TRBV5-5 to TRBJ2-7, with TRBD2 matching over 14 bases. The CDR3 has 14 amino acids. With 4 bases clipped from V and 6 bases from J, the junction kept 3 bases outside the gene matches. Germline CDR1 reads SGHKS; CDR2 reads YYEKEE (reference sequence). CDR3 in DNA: TGTGCCAGCAGCATCGGGACTAGCGGGAGCGAGCAGTACTTC. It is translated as CASSIGTSGSEQYF.

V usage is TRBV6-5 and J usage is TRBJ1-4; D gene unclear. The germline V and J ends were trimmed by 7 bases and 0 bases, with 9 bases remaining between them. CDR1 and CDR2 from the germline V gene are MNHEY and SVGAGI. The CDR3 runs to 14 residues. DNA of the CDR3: TGTGCCAGCACCTCGGGAGCAACTAATGAAAAACTGTTTTTT. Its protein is CASTSGATNEKLFF.

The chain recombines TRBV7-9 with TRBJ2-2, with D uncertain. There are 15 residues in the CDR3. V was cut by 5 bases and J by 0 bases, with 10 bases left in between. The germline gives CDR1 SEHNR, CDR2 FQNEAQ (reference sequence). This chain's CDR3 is CASSPQKPNTGELFF. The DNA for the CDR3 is TGTGCCAGCAGCCCCCAAAAGCCGAACACCGGGGAGCTGTTTTTT.

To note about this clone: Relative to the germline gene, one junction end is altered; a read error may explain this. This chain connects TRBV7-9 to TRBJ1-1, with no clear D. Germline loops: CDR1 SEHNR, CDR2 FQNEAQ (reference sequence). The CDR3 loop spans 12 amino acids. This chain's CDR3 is CASRFLAQEAFF. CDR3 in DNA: TGTGCCAGCCGCTTTCTGGCCCAGGAAGCTTTCTTT.

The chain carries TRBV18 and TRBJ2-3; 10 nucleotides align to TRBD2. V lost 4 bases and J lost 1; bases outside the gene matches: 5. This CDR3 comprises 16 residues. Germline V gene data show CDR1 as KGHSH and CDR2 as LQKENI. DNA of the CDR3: TGTGCCAGCTCACATACCGGGACTAGCGGCACAGATACGCAGTATTTT. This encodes CASSHTGTSGTDTQYF.

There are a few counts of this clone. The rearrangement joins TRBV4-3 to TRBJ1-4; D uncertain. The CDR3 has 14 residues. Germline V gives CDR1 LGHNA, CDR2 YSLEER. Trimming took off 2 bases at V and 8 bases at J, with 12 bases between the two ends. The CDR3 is CASSQSWTDEKLFF. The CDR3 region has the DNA TGCGCCAGCAGCCAATCTTGGACTGACGAAAAACTGTTTTTT.

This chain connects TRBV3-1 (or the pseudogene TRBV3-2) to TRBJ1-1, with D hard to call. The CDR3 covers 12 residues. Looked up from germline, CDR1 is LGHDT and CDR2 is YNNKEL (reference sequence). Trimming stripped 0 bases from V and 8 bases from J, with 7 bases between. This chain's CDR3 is CASSQDRGEAFF. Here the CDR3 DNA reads TGTGCCAGCAGCCAAGATCGAGGGGAAGCTTTCTTT.

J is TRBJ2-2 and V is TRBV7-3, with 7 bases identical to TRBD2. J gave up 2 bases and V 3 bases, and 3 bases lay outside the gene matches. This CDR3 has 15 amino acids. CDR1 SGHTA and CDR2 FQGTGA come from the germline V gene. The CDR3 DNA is TGTGCCAGCAGCTTTAGCGGGTACAACACCGGGGAGCTGTTTTTT. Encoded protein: CASSFSGYNTGELFF.

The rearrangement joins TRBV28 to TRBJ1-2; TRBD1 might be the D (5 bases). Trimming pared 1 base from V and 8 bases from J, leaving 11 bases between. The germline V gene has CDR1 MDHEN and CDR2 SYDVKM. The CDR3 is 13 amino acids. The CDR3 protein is CASSLSRVQGYTF. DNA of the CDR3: TGTGCCAGCAGTTTATCCAGGGTTCAAGGCTACACCTTC.

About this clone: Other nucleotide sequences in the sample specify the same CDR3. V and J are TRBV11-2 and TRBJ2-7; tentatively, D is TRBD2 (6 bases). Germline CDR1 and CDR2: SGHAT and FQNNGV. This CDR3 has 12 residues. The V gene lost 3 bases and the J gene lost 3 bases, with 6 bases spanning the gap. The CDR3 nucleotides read TGTGCCAGCAGCTTGGGACTCTACGAGCAGTACTTC. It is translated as CASSLGLYEQYF.

Written as DNA, the CDR3 is TGTGCCAGAAGCTTGGCCGCGGGGGGTAGCAAGGCAACTAATGAAAAACTGTTTTTT. Its translation is CARSLAAGGSKATNEKLFF. This chain uses TRBV5-3 with TRBJ1-4, with D maybe TRBD1 (5 bases). TRBV5-3 is marked as an open reading frame, function uncertain. The CDR3 sequence is 19 residues long. Trimming stripped 0 bases from V and 0 bases from J, with 18 bases between.

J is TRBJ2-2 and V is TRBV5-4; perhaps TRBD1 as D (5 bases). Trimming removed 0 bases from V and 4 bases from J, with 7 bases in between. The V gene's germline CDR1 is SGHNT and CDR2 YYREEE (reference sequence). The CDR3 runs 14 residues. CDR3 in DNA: TGTGCCAGCAGCTTGGGACAGAGCACCGGGGAGCTGTTTTTT. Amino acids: CASSLGQSTGELFF.

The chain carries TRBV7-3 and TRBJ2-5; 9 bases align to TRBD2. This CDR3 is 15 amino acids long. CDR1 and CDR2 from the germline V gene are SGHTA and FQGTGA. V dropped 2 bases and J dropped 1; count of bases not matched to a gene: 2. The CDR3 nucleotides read TGTGCCAGCAGCTTAGTAGCGGGGGTCCAAGAGACCCAGTACTTC. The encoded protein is CASSLVAGVQETQYF.

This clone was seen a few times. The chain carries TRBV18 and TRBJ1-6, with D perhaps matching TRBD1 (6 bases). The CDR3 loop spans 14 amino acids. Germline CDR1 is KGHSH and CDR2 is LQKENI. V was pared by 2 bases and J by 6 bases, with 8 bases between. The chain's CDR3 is CASSPGRGNSPLHF. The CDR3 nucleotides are TGTGCCAGCTCACCAGGCAGGGGTAATTCACCCCTCCACTTT.

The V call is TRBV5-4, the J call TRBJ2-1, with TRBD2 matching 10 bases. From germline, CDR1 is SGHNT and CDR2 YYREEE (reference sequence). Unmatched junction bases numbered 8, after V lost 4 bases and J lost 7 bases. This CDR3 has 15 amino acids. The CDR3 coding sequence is TGTGCCAGCAGCCCGAGCGGGGGGGCGGGTAATGAGCAGTTCTTC. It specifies CASSPSGGAGNEQFF.

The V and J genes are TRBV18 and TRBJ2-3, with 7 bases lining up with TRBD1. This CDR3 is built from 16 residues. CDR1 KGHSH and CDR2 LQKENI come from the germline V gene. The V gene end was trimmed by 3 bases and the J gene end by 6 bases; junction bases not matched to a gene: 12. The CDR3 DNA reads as TGTGCCAGCTCACCGCGGACAGGCAATGGGTGGGATACGCAGTATTTT. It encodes CASSPRTGNGWDTQYF.

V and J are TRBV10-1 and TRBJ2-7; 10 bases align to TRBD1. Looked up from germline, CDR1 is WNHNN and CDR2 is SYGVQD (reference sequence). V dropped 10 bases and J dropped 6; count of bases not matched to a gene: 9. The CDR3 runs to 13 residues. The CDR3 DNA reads TGCGCCAACCCGGGACAGGGGTGTTGCGAGCAGTACTTC. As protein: CANPGQGCCEQYF.

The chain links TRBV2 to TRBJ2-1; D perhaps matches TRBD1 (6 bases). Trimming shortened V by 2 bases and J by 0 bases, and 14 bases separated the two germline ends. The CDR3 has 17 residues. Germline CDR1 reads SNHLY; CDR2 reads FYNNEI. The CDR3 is CASSENRAFDSYNEQFF. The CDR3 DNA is TGTGCCAGCAGTGAAAACAGGGCCTTTGACTCCTACAATGAGCAGTTCTTC.